These 8 T cell receptor beta chains were sequenced from one sample in a study of T cells in Graves' hyperthyroidism and ophthalmopathy. TCR beta CDR3 regions were amplified from RNA transcripts. TCR CDR3 regions were first amplified by RT-PCR with HTBI primers. MiXCR, applied by TCRdb to the multiplex PCR reads, yields one record per CDR3 protein. The sample has 500,000 to 600,000 distinct CDR3 sequences, 16% seen once; the top ten hold 15% to 20%. Sequenced material: blood. Receptors originate from a woman between 18 and 29 years old with Graves' hyperthyroidism.

The chain carries TRBV6-1 and TRBJ1-2, with 9 bases lining up with TRBD1. J was trimmed by 4 bases and V by 2 bases; bases with no gene match: 2. The CDR3 spans 14 residues. Per the germline V gene, CDR1 is MNHNS and CDR2 is SASEGT. CDR3 nucleotides: TGTGCCAGCAGTGAATTACAGGGGGCCTATGGCTACACCTTC. Translating it yields CASSELQGAYGYTF.

V and J are TRBV18 and TRBJ1-2; the match to TRBD1 covers 9 bases. V trimming: 1 base; J trimming: 4 bases; junction bases outside the gene matches: 7. The germline CDR1 and CDR2 sequences are KGHSH and LQKENI. This CDR3 spans 16 amino acids. The CDR3 spells CASSPQTGGEIYGYTF. DNA for the CDR3: TGTGCCAGCTCACCACAAACAGGGGGCGAAATCTATGGCTACACCTTC.

The chain links TRBV29-1 to TRBJ2-4; D possibly corresponds to TRBD2 (5 bases). CDR3 length: 17 amino acids. V dropped 4 bases and J dropped 0 bases, with 19 bases sitting between them. Germline assignment: CDR1 SQVTM and CDR2 ANQGSEA. The CDR3 is CSVVVVTGSLAKNIQYF. CDR3 nucleotides: TGCAGCGTTGTCGTTGTGACGGGGTCACTAGCCAAAAACATTCAGTACTTC. Combining the CDR3 with reference TRBV29-1 and TRBJ2-4 gives the whole variable domain SAVISQKPSRDICQRGTSLTIQCQVDSQVTMMFWYRQQPGQSLTLIATANQGSEATYESGFVIDKFPISRPNLTFSTLTVSNMSPEDSSIYLCSVVVVTGSLAKNIQYFGAGTRLSVL.

This chain uses TRBV5-1 with TRBJ1-2; 8 nucleotides match TRBD1. J was trimmed by 3 bases and V by 3 bases; bases with no gene match: 4. This CDR3 has 14 amino acids. Germline V gene sequence: CDR1 SGHRS, CDR2 YFSETQ. The CDR3: CASSSRGRDYGYTF. In DNA, the CDR3 is TGCGCCAGCAGCTCCAGGGGGCGCGACTATGGCTACACCTTC. The entire variable domain, with the rest obtained from reference TRBV5-1 and TRBJ1-2, is as follows: KAGVTQTPRYLIKTRGQQVTLSCSPISGHRSVSWYQQTPGQGLQFLFEYFSETQRNKGNFPGRFSGRQFSNSRSEMNVSTLELGDSALYLCASSSRGRDYGYTFGSGTRLTVV.

This rearrangement joins TRBV3-1 to TRBJ2-1; either TRBD1 or TRBD2 may fit D (5 bases each). The CDR3 length is 14 residues. Looked up from germline, CDR1 is LGHDT and CDR2 is YNNKEL (reference sequence). The V and J ends lost 4 bases and 3 bases respectively, with 10 bases between them. For the CDR3, the DNA is TGTGCCAGCAGCCGAGGGGCTGACTACAATGAGCAGTTCTTC. Translating gives CASSRGADYNEQFF.

This clonotype was seen a handful of times. This rearrangement joins TRBV27 to TRBJ1-6; 10 positions agree with TRBD1. The V gene's germline CDR1 is MNHEY and CDR2 SMNVEV (reference sequence). CDR3 size: 20 residues. J gave up 6 bases and V 2 bases, and 16 bases lay outside the gene matches. The CDR3 loop is CASSLTGRGTGDFLNSPLHF. For the CDR3, the DNA is TGTGCCAGCAGTTTAACCGGAAGGGGGACAGGGGATTTTCTTAATTCACCCCTCCACTTT.

A remark on this clonotype: This may be a read error: a much more frequent sequence differs by one nucleotide. Without the conserved terminal phenylalanine or tryptophan, this CDR3 likely stems from a read error. The chain links TRBV11-3 to TRBJ1-2; 7 nucleotides match TRBD1. After removal of 3 bases from V and 6 bases from J, the junction contained 1 base not matched to a gene. The CDR3 covers 12 residues. Germline CDR1 and CDR2: SGHNT and YENEEA. CDR3 region: CASSFGQDGYTL. The CDR3 DNA is TGTGCCAGCAGCTTCGGACAGGATGGCTACACCCTC.

This clonotype was recorded a few times. The chain recombines TRBV5-1 with TRBJ2-5; D is unresolved. The CDR3 totals 16 residues. Germline V gives CDR1 SGHRS, CDR2 YFSETQ. Trimming removed 0 bases at V and 1 base at J, with 13 bases between. CDR3 sequence reads: CASSLAFIRAQETQYF. CDR3 nucleotide sequence: TGCGCCAGCAGCTTGGCCTTTATCCGGGCCCAAGAGACCCAGTACTTC.